Listed here are 10 T cell receptor beta chains from one sample, sequenced in a study of T cell responses to AZD1222 COVID-19 vaccine (dated by TCRdb to about 2021). Preparation of the library involved the immunoSEQ multiplex PCR assay. TCRdb carries this immuneACCESS record with in-frame sequences only. Its versions omit some clonotypes, under half of them owing to an unresolved V gene in the studies checked, with the rest unexplained. This sample gives 75,000 to 95,000 clones in total; 75% to 90% of them show up just once. The ten largest clones take up about 4.6% of the sample. The time point label, read with the paper, signifies: about 28 days (+/-7) after the second vaccine dose. The sample consisted of peripheral blood, taken 28 days after the second AZD1222 dose. These TCRs come from an adult who received the AZD1222 COVID-19 vaccine.

The chain couples TRBV7-2 to TRBJ2-3; 7 nucleotides line up with TRBD2. Germline loops: CDR1 SGHTA, CDR2 FQGNSA. This CDR3 comprises 14 residues. J was trimmed by 5 bases and V by 1 base; bases with no gene match: 3. DNA for the CDR3: TGTGCCAGCAGCTTAGAGCGGGGTAGAGATACGCAGTATTTT. Translating gives CASSLERGRDTQYF.

CDR3 coding DNA: TGTGCCAGCAGCCAAGCGGGAGGTCGAGAGACCCAGTACTTC. This encodes CASSQAGGRETQYF. The V and J genes are TRBV7-3 and TRBJ2-5; 9 bases line up with TRBD2. The CDR3 loop spans 14 amino acids. Germline CDR1 reads SGHTA; CDR2 reads FQGTGA. After removal of 5 bases from V and 4 bases from J, the junction contained 5 bases not matched to a gene.

The V and J genes are TRBV9 and TRBJ2-3; possibly TRBD1 or TRBD2 for D (5 bases each). The CDR3 sequence is 15 residues long. Germline CDR1 and CDR2: SGDLS and YYNGEE. Trimming removed 4 bases at V and 1 base at J, with 13 bases between. The CDR3 region has the DNA TGTGCCAGCAGCACCCGGGACGGCCGCACAGATACGCAGTATTTT. Amino acids: CASSTRDGRTDTQYF.

This chain connects TRBV6-5 to TRBJ1-3, with D possibly TRBD1 on 5 matching bases. The CDR3 spans 15 residues. The germline CDR1 and CDR2 sequences are MNHEY and SVGAGI. V shed 6 bases and J shed 2 bases, with 14 bases lying between them. The CDR3 nucleotides are TGTGCCAGCAGATCCCCAGGGAACACTGGAAACACCATATATTTT. Its translation is CASRSPGNTGNTIYF.

The chain combines TRBV6-5 with TRBJ2-7; TRBD1 aligns across 7 bases. The trim removed 0 bases at V and 4 bases at J, leaving 3 bases unmatched. The CDR3 is made up of 14 amino acids. The germline V gene encodes CDR1 MNHEY and CDR2 SVGAGI. As DNA, the CDR3 is TGTGCCAGCAGTTACTCACAGGGGAAGTACGAGCAGTACTTC. Amino acid sequence: CASSYSQGKYEQYF.

This chain links TRBV24-1 with TRBJ2-5, with 9 bases lining up with TRBD1. This CDR3 is built from 12 residues. Trimming at V came to 9 bases and at J to 7 bases, leaving 5 bases not matched to a gene. The germline V gene encodes CDR1 KGHDR and CDR2 SFDVKD. CDR3 in DNA: TGTGCCACCTCACAGGGGGCCGGGACCCAGTACTTC. Protein sequence: CATSQGAGTQYF.

The chain combines TRBV2 with TRBJ1-2, with D perhaps matching TRBD1 (5 bases). CDR1 SNHLY and CDR2 FYNNEI come from the germline V gene. V lost 7 bases, J lost 6 bases, and 27 bases lay in between. The CDR3 spans 17 residues. CDR3 in amino acids: CASKARTFPSTDDGYTF. CDR3 DNA sequence: TGTGCCAGCAAGGCTAGGACCTTCCCGTCGACAGACGATGGCTACACCTTC.

The CDR3: CASRPGGGTDYGYTF. The CDR3 nucleotides read TGTGCCAGCAGGCCCGGGGGGGGGACGGACTATGGCTACACCTTC. The chain employs TRBV6-5 and TRBJ1-2; maybe TRBD1 (5 bases). Deletions cut 6 bases from V and 3 bases from J, with 17 bases between. The CDR3 has 15 residues. In germline, CDR1 is MNHEY, CDR2 SVGAGI.

The chain employs TRBV28 and TRBJ1-1; D is possibly TRBD1 (5 bases). CDR3 length equals 15 residues. The ends were cut back, 6 bases at V and 6 bases at J, with 20 bases in the middle. The V gene's germline CDR1 is MDHEN and CDR2 SYDVKM. The CDR3 region is CASSFHQFQGSEAFF. The CDR3 DNA is TGTGCCAGCAGCTTTCACCAGTTCCAGGGATCTGAAGCTTTCTTT.

This clone was seen a handful of times. The chain employs TRBV6-2 or TRBV6-3 and TRBJ1-1; TRBD1 is a possible D gene (5 bases). V gave up 2 bases and J gave up 5 bases, with 15 bases separating them. CDR1 and CDR2 from the germline V gene are MNHEY and SVGEGT. There are 15 residues in the CDR3. CDR3 bases: TGTGCCAGCAGTTACGGTGCAGGGAGGTTTACTGAAGCTTTCTTT. Protein: CASSYGAGRFTEAFF.